A few counts support the clone carrying this T cell receptor beta chain. PCR was performed using 60 Vbeta and 13 Jbeta primers. The protocol was immunoSEQ multiplex PCR, while the TCRdb copy is restricted to in-frame clones and leaves out a portion. This table has 180,000 or so clones, more than 70% appearing once. These data come from a study of cytomegalovirus exposure and HLA in healthy donors. The length of the CDR3 is 14 residues. V was shortened by 4 bases and J by 5 bases, with 9 bases between the two germline ends. From germline, CDR1 is SNHLY and CDR2 FYNNEI. The source is a woman in her thirties or forties in good health and CMV-seropositive. The specimen was PBMCs. The chain is built from TRBV2 and TRBJ1-6; unclear D gene. The CDR3 sequence is CASSGHPNNSPLHF. The CDR3 region has the DNA TGTGCCAGCAGTGGACACCCCAATAATTCACCCCTCCACTTT.